This TCR beta chain stems from a study of blood T cell repertoires in COVID-19. Study background: Acute-phase and convalescent COVID-19 samples originated in the United States, Italy and Spain. PBMCs, B-cell-depleted T cells, or T cells were the source of the cDNA or gDNA that made up the material.

Authors' data handling: Using reference gene primer amplification, nucleated cell counts were estimated. Sequenced by immunoSEQ multiplex PCR; TCRdb stores in-frame clones only, minus some. The DNA was the basis for D and trimming; V, J and clone size are from that table. The data contain a few hundred thousand clones, around 84% of them singletons. The CDR3 length is 16 residues. Per germline, CDR1 MNHEY and CDR2 SMNVEV (reference sequence). Trimming shortened V by 5 bases and J by 3 bases, and 18 bases separated the two germline ends. Source material: peripheral blood. The chain carries TRBV27 and TRBJ2-3; TRBD1 might be the D (6 bases). The sequence came from a man between 35 and 55 years old who had recovered from COVID-19. The CDR3 DNA is TGTGCCAGCAGTCCCATGGGGGCTAGTGGGACAGATACGCAGTATTTT. It translates to CASSPMGASGTDTQYF.